Listed below are T cell receptor beta chains from one sample, sequenced in a study of blood T cells in healthy people across ages. One entry per CDR3 protein results from TCRdb running MiXCR on the 5' RACE reads. The repertoire consists of roughly 800,000 distinct CDR3 sequences, with roughly 25% occurring once and the leading ten covering more than 8%. These data also formed part of another study, on T cells of mothers and their children.

Sequencing was done on a sample of blood. The receptors originated from a boy between 10 and 17 years old in good health. CDR3s leave out the opening cysteine and the closing phenylalanine or tryptophan.

cdr3_length j_call v_call cdr3_aa
15 TRBJ1-4 TRBV2 ASSDSSHRTVSEKLF
16 TRBJ2-1 TRBV1 TSSQAVPTPSSYNEQF
17 TRBJ2-7 TRBV20-1 SAREEDWTSGRGNYEQY
10 TRBJ2-4 TRBV20-1 SARDKGYIQY
12 TRBJ2-6 TRBV28 ASSPNSGANVLT
9 TRBJ1-4 TRBV29-1 SGGTERGLF
11 TRBJ2-7 TRBV7-3 ASSLSGSGEQY
12 TRBJ1-5 TRBV12-3/TRBV12-4 ASSFTGAGQPQH
14 TRBJ2-6 TRBV6-2/TRBV6-3 ASSYTPRTGANVLT
12 TRBJ2-4 TRBV10-3 AISGATAKNIQY
12 TRBJ2-3 TRBV29-1 SVDGLTSTDTQY
11 TRBJ2-5 TRBV7-9 ASSLGPQVTQY
12 NA TRBV2 ASSESEGRETQY
11 TRBJ2-7 TRBV27 ASSLRSGWEQY
12 TRBJ2-7 TRBV5-1 ASSLEGLAGEQY
18 TRBJ2-6 TRBV5-8 ASSLVLWARGDSGANVLT
9 TRBJ2-5 TRBV11-2 ASTPKETQY
12 TRBJ1-2 TRBV7-2 ASSVDRESYGYT
12 TRBJ2-1 TRBV20-1 SAAPETGIYEQF
14 TRBJ2-4 TRBV5-6 ASSFVAEVAKNIQY
13 TRBJ1-5 TRBV10-1 ASINLDRAHQPQH
12 TRBJ2-2 TRBV2 AGGLADLTGELF
16 TRBJ2-1 TRBV4-3 ASSQDGIAGGPHNEQF
14 TRBJ2-2 TRBV4-3 ASSLSGGLSAGELF
13 TRBJ1-1 TRBV11-2 ASSTPNATNTEAF
13 TRBJ2-1 TRBV4-1 ASSQVRTGINEQF
14 NA TRBV12-3/TRBV12-4 ASSPGGLAGYNEQF
13 TRBJ2-5 TRBV27 ASSLRGKDRETQY